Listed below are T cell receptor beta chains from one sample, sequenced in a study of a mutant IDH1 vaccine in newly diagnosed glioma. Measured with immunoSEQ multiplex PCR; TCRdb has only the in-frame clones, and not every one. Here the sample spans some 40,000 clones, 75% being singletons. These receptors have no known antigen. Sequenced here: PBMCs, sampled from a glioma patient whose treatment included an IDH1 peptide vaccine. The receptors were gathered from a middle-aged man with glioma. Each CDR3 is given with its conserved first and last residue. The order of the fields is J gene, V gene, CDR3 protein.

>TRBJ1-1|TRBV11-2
CASSFSKSPVGAFF
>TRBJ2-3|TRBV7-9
CASSPDTDTQYF
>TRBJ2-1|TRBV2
CASRGTSGRADKESEQFF
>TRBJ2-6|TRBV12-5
CASGSTGANVLTF
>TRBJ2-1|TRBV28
CASPLRPSSYNEQFF
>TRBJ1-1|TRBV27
CASSLFDMNTEAFF
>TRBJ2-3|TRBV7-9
CASSLDSIRSDTQYF
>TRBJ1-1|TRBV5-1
CASSSTGEAEAFF
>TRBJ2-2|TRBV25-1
CASRQTNTGELFF
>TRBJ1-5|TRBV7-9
CASSLGGYSNQPQHF
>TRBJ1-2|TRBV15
CATSTGGIDYGYTF
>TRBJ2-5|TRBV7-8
CASIPRLAGGKGETQYF
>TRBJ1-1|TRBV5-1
CASSQGHRETEAFF
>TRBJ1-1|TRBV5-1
CASSLGQIEHEAFF
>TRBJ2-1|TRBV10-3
CAISPGTGKDGYNEQFF
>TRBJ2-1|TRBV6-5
CASSSRPGSLYNEQFF
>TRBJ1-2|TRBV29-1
CSERTGDYGYTF
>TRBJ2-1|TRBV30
CAWSGSYNEQFF
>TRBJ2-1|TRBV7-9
CASSFRGPGLPPPPKFF
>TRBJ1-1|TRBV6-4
CASRLDPSTEAFF
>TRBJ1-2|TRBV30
CAWSFLDIRSSGYTF
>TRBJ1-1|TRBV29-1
CSGQQGGNTEAFF
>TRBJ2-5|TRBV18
CASSRLRDGETQYF
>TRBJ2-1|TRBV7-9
CASSFYFGQGNIGDNEQFF
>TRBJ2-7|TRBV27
CASSTSYEQYF
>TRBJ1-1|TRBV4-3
CASSPMRGSEAFF
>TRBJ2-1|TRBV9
CASSVTVGGKNEQFF
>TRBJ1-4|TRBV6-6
CASSYAGESNEKLFF
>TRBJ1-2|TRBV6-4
CASRAGTAQNYGYTF
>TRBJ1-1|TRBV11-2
CASSLGKLREAFF
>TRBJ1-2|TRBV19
CASSSETGRANYGYTF
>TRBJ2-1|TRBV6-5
CASSTPIAGEQFF
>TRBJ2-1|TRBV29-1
CSVARTTEQFF
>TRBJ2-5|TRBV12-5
CASGLVLRGRGETQYF
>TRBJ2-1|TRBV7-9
CASSLGQGVGNEQFF
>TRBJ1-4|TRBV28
CASSSRGTGSNEKLFF
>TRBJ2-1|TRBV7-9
CASIPPGGRPSNEQFF
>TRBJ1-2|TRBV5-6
CASSSGAGDYGYTF
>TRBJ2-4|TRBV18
CASSPPMREKNIQYF
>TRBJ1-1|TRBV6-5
CASSWTPMNTEAFF
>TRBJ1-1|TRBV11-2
CASSLVWTEAFF
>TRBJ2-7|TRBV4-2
CASSSGQYEQYF
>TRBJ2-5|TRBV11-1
CASSLNNGEETQYF
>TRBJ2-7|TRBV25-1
CASSALQEQYF
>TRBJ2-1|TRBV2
CASGFSSYNEQFF
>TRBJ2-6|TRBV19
CASSLRAYVLTF
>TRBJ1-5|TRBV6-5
CASRQGTWQPQHF
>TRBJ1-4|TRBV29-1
CSVEGPATNEKLFF
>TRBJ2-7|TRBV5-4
CASSFQDQQYF
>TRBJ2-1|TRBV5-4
CASSWKGGQGQSSGEQFF
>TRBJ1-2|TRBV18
CASSPREGLDGYTF
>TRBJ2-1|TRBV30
CAWSLGLAVREQFF
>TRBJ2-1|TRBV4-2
CASSQRLAGGPYNEQFF
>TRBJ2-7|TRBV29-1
CSVEDGTGVPDEQYF
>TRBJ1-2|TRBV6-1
CASRRTGNNGYTF
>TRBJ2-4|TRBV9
CASSPGDRGWENIQYF
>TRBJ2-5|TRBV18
CASSPWPGRETQYF
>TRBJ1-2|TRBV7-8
CASSPYRGILYYGYTF
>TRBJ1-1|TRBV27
CASSRGGVQGGTEAFF
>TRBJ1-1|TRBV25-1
CASSGGGISEAFF